This is a list of T cell receptor beta chains from one sample in a study of blood T cell repertoires in COVID-19. Measured with immunoSEQ multiplex PCR; TCRdb has only the in-frame clones, and not every one. The sample holds some 83,000 clones, about 86% seen once. Sample: peripheral blood. Every receptor here comes from an older man in a cohort sampled during active COVID-19. Each CDR3 is given with its conserved first and last residue. The order of the fields is CDR3 DNA, CDR3 protein, J gene, clone size, D gene, V gene. D genes are given only for firm matches. Not all rows give a size; the values are once, few, many and, for expanded clones, a class.

TGCGCCAGCAGCCAAGGGGGCAGCCGGAACACTGAAGCTTTCTTT,CASSQGGSRNTEAFF,TRBJ1-1,.,.,TRBV4-3
TGTGCCAGCAGTTACAGACAGGGATATTATGGCTACACCTTC,CASSYRQGYYGYTF,TRBJ1-2,once,TRBD1,TRBV6-2/TRBV6-3
TGCAGTGCTAGTGGCTCGGGGCCCCAGCATTTT,CSASGSGPQHF,TRBJ1-5,.,.,TRBV20-1
TGCGCCAGCAGCCAAGAAGCTGGGGGCGCCTATGGTGGAAACACCATATATTTT,CASSQEAGGAYGGNTIYF,TRBJ1-3,.,.,TRBV4-3
TGTGCCATCAGTGAGGGAAACAGAAGCCGGTCCTATAATTCACCCCTCCACTTT,CAISEGNRSRSYNSPLHF,TRBJ1-6,.,.,TRBV10-3
TGTGCCAGCAGTGTAACTACGGGACAGGGGTCGAATGGCTACACCTTC,CASSVTTGQGSNGYTF,TRBJ1-2,few,TRBD1,TRBV28
TGCGCCAGCAGCTTCAGACAGGGGTTAGAGACCCAGTACTTC,CASSFRQGLETQYF,TRBJ2-5,.,TRBD1,TRBV5-1
TGTGCCAGCAGCTTAGGGTGGGGCGCTAGCGCAGATACGCAGTATTTT,CASSLGWGASADTQYF,TRBJ2-3,.,.,TRBV7-7
TGTGCCAGCAGCCGCAAAATCCGGGCAGGGGGGTATGGCTACACCTTC,CASSRKIRAGGYGYTF,TRBJ1-2,.,TRBD1,TRBV3-1/TRBV3-2
TGTGCCAGCACTGGAGGCAGGGGGCGCGGTCAGCCCCAGCATTTT,CASTGGRGRGQPQHF,TRBJ1-5,.,TRBD1,TRBV6-6
TGTGCCAGCAGTTATGTAGGTTTTCTGGCGGGTACTGAAGCTTTCTTT,CASSYVGFLAGTEAFF,TRBJ1-1,.,.,TRBV6-5
TGTGCCAGCAGCCCGGGACTAGCGGGATACAATGAGCAGTTCTTC,CASSPGLAGYNEQFF,TRBJ2-1,.,TRBD2,TRBV28
TGCGCCAGCAGCTTGGGCACCAATCGCGGGGTGCAGTTCTTC,CASSLGTNRGVQFF,TRBJ2-1,.,.,TRBV5-1
TGTGCCAGTACACCGACTGTTAACTATGGCTACACCTTC,CASTPTVNYGYTF,TRBJ1-2,.,.,TRBV28
TGTGCCAGCAGCCCGGGGGGGACAGAGAACTATGGCTACACCTTC,CASSPGGTENYGYTF,TRBJ1-2,.,TRBD1,TRBV5-4
TGTGCCAGCAGCTTAGTCTCGGGACAGCCCAATGAGCAGTTCTTC,CASSLVSGQPNEQFF,TRBJ2-1,.,TRBD1,TRBV7-9
TGTGCCAGCAGTTACTCGGCACAGGGTAGTAATCAGCCCCAGCATTTT,CASSYSAQGSNQPQHF,TRBJ1-5,.,.,TRBV6-6
TGTGCCAGCAGTGAACGGGACAGTACGCAGTATTTT,CASSERDSTQYF,TRBJ2-3,.,TRBD1,TRBV2
TGTGCCAGCAGCCCTATGGGGGGGGGCGAAGAGACCCAGTACTTC,CASSPMGGGEETQYF,TRBJ2-5,.,.,TRBV7-9
TGCAGCGTTGAATTTGGCAGGGGACTGTTTTTT,CSVEFGRGLFF,TRBJ1-4,.,.,TRBV29-1
TGTGCCAGCAGCTTAGTGATTAGCGGGGGCCATGAGCAGTTCTTC,CASSLVISGGHEQFF,TRBJ2-1,.,TRBD2,TRBV7-2
TGCGCCAGCAGCCGCGGGGACTCCTCAGATACGCAGTATTTT,CASSRGDSSDTQYF,TRBJ2-3,.,.,TRBV5-1
TGTGCCAGCACGGGGACAGGGGGCTCCAATGAGCAGTTCTTC,CASTGTGGSNEQFF,TRBJ2-1,.,TRBD1,TRBV3-1/TRBV3-2
TGTGCCAGCAGCCGCCCGGGACAGGCCTTAAATGAGCAGTTCTTC,CASSRPGQALNEQFF,TRBJ2-1,.,TRBD1,TRBV6-2/TRBV6-3
TGTGCCAGCAGCCTACAGGGTCATTCACCCCTCCACTTT,CASSLQGHSPLHF,TRBJ1-6,few,.,TRBV7-3
TGTGCCAGCAGCTTTGGGGCGGGGGAGACCCAGTACTTC,CASSFGAGETQYF,TRBJ2-5,.,.,TRBV5-6
TGTGCCAGCCCGCCTCGGGGGGATCAGCCCCAGCATTTT,CASPPRGDQPQHF,TRBJ1-5,once,.,TRBV7-2